This TCR beta chain emerged from a study of CXCR3-negative and CXCR3-positive naive CD8 T cells. Preparation of TRB cDNA libraries relied on 5' RACE carrying UMI labels. Following a re-call of the 5' RACE reads, TCRdb has one entry per CDR3 protein and lacks DNA. The table for this sample gives 50,000 to 75,000 distinct CDR3 sequences. There are 11 residues in the CDR3. The sample consisted of naive CXCR3- CD8+ T cells from blood. Subset defined: CD45RO-CCR7+CD27+CD95- naive CD8+ T cells lacking CXCR3 (TNR3-). The chain carries TRBV12-3 or TRBV12-4 and TRBJ2-7; checking the TCRdb D call of TRBD1 is not possible without DNA. The sequence was collected from a human donor in good health. Some clones in this sample may be carry-over from other donors' samples. Here the CDR3 reads CASSLGQGKYF.